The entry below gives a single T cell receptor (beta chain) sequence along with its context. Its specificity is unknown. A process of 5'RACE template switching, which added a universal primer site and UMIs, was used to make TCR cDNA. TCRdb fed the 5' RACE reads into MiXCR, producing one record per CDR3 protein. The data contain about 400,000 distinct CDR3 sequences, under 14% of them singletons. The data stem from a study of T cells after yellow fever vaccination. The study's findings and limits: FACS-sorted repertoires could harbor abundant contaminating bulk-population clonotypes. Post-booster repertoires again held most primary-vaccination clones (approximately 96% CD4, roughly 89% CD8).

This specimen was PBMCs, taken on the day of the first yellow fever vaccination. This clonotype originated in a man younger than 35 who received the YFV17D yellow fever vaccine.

CDR3 coding DNA: TGTGCCAGCTCACCACGACAGGGGTACTCTGGGGCCAACGTCCTGACTTTC. Protein: CASSPRQGYSGANVLTF. The J gene is TRBJ2-6, the V gene TRBV18; 8 bases map to TRBD1. This CDR3 is 17 amino acids long. The V segment lost 1 base and the J segment 0 bases; nucleotides outside the gene matches: 2. Germline V gene lookup returns CDR1 KGHSH and CDR2 LQKENI. The whole variable domain, remainder taken from reference TRBV18 and TRBJ2-6, is NAGVMQNPRHLVRRRGQEARLRCSPMKGHSHVYWYRQLPEEGLKFMVYLQKENIIDESGMPKERFSAEFPKEGPSILRIQQVVRGDSAAYFCASSPRQGYSGANVLTFGAGSRLTVL.